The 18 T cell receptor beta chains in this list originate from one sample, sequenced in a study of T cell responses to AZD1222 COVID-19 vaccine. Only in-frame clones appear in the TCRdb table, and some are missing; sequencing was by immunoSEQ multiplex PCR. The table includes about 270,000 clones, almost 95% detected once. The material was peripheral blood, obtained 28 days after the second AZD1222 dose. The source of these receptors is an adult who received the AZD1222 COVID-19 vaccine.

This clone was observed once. The CDR3 protein is CASLGGPTEAFF. CDR3 nucleotide sequence: TGTGCCAGCCTCGGGGGCCCCACTGAAGCTTTCTTT. The chain links TRBV7-9 to TRBJ1-1, with D possibly being TRBD1 (6 bases). CDR1 is SEHNR, CDR2 FQNEAQ, per germline (reference sequence). The CDR3 is made up of 12 amino acids. Trimming stripped 8 bases from V and 4 bases from J, with 11 bases between.

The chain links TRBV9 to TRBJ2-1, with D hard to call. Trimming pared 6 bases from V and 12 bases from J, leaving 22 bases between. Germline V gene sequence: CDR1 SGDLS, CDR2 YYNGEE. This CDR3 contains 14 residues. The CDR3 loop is CASTGDIYNVGQFF. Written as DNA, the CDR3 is TGTGCCAGCACCGGAGACATATACAATGTGGGGCAGTTCTTC.

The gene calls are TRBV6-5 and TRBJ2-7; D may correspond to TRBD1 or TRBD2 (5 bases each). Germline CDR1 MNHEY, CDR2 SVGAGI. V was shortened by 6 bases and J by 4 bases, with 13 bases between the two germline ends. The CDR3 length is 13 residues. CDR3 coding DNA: TGTGCCAGCAGAGGGACCGCGAATTACGAGCAGTACTTC. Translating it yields CASRGTANYEQYF.

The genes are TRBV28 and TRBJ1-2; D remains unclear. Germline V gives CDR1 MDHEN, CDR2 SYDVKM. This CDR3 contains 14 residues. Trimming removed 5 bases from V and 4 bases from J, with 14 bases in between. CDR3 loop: CASSPGGRSYGYTF. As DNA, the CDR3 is TGTGCCAGCAGTCCGGGAGGGCGGAGCTATGGCTACACCTTC.

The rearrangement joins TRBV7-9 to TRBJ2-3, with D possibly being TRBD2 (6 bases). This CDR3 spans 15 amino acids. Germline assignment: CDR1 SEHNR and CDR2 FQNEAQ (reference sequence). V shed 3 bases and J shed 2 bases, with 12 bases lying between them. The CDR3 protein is CASSFSWDFTDTQYF. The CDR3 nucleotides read TGTGCCAGCAGCTTTTCGTGGGACTTCACAGATACGCAGTATTTT.

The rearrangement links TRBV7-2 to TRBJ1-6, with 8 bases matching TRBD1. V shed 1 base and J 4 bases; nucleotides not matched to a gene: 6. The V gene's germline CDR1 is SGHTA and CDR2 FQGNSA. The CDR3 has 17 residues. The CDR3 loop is CASSLGGWTGYNSPLHF. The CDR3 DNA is TGTGCCAGCAGCTTAGGGGGGTGGACAGGGTATAATTCACCCCTCCACTTT.

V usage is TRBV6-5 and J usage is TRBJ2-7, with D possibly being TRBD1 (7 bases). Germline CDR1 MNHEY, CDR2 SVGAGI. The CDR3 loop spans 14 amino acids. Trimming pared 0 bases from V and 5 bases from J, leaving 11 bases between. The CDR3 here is CASSYSGRGDEQYF. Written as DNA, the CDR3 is TGTGCCAGCAGTTACTCAGGCAGGGGGGACGAGCAGTACTTC.

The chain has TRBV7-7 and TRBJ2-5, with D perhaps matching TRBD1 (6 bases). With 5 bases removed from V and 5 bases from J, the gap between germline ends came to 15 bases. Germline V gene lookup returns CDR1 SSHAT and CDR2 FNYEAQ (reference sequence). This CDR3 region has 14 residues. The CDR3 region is CASSPFGGRETQYF. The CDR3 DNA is TGTGCCAGCAGCCCTTTTGGGGGCCGGGAGACCCAGTACTTC.

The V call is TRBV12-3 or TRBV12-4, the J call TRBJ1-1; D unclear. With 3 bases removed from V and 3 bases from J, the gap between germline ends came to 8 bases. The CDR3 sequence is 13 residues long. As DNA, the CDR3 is TGTGCCAGCAGTTTGTGGGAGGACACTGAAGCTTTCTTT. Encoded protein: CASSLWEDTEAFF.

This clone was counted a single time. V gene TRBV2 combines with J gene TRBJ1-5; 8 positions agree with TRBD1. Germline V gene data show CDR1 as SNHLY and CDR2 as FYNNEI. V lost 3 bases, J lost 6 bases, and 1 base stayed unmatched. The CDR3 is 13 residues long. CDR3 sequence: CASSDTGGQPQHF. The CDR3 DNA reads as TGTGCCAGCAGTGATACAGGGGGTCAGCCCCAGCATTTT.

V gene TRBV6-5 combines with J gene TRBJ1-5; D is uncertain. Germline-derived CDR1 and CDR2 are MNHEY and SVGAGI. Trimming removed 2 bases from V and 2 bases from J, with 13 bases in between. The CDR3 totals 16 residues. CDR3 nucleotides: TGTGCCAGCAGTTACGCCGGGATCGGGGGCAATCAGCCCCAGCATTTT. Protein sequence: CASSYAGIGGNQPQHF.

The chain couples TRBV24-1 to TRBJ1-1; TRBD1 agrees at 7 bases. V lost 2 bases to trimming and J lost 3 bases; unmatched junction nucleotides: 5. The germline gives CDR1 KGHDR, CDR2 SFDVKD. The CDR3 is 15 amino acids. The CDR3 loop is CATSDSGTAYTEAFF. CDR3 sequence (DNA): TGTGCCACCAGTGATTCAGGGACAGCCTACACTGAAGCTTTCTTT.

CDR3 sequence: CASSEGHMNTEAFF. Here the CDR3 DNA reads TGTGCCAGCAGCGAGGGACACATGAACACTGAAGCTTTCTTT. This sequence joins TRBV13 and TRBJ1-1; D is possibly TRBD1 (6 bases). From germline, CDR1 is PRHDT and CDR2 FYEKMQ (reference sequence). The CDR3 runs to 14 residues. The ends were cut back, 5 bases at V and 0 bases at J, with 10 bases in the middle. Full variable domain (missing parts from reference TRBV13 and TRBJ1-1): AAGVIQSPRHLIKEKRETATLKCYPIPRHDTVYWYQQGPGQDPQFLISFYEKMQSDKGSIPDRFSAQQFSDYHSELNMSSLELGDSALYFCASSEGHMNTEAFFGQGTRLTVV.

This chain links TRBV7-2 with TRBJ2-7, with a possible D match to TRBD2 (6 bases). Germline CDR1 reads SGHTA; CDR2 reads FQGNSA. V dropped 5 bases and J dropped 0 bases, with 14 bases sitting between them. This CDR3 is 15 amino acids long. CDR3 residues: CASSARDLSSYEQYF. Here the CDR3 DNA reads TGTGCCAGCAGCGCCCGGGACTTGAGCTCCTACGAGCAGTACTTC.

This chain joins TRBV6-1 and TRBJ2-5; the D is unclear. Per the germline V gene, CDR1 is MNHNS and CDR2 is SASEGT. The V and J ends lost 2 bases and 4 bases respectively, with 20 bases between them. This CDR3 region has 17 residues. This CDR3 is CASSELGRQDEGETQYF. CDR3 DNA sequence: TGTGCCAGCAGTGAATTGGGTCGGCAGGACGAAGGAGAGACCCAGTACTTC.

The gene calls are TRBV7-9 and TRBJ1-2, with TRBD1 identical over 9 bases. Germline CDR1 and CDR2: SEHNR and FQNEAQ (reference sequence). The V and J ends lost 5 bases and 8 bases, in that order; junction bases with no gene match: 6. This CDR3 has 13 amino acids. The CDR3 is CASSQGQGSGYTF. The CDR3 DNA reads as TGTGCCAGCAGCCAAGGACAGGGGAGCGGCTACACCTTC.

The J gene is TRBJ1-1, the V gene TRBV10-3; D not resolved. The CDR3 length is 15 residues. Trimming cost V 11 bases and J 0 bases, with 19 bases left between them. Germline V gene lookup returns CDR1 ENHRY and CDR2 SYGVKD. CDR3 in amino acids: CASRGNPVMNTEAFF. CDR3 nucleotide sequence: TGTGCCTCCCGGGGAAATCCGGTAATGAACACTGAAGCTTTCTTT.

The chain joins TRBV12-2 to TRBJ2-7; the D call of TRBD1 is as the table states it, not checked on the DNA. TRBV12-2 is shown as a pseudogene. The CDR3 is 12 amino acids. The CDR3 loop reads CASRLGQNEQYF. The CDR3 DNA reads TGTGCAAGTCGCTTAGGACAGAACGAGCAGTACTTC.